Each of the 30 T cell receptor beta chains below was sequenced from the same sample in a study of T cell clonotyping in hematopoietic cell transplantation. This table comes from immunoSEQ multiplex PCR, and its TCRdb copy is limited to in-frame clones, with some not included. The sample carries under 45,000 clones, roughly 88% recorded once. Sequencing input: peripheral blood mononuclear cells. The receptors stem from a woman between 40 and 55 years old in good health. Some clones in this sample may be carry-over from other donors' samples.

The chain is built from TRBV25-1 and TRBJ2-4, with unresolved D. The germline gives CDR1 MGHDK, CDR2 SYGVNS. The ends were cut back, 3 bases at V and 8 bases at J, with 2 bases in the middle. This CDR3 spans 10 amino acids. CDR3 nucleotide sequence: TGTGCCAGCAGTGATCACATTCAGTACTTC. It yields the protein CASSDHIQYF.

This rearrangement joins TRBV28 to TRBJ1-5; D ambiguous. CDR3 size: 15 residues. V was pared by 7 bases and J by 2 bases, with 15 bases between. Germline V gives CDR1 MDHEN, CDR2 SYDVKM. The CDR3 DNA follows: TGTGCCAGCATTAACGGGCGGAGTGGCAATCAGCCCCAGCATTTT. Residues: CASINGRSGNQPQHF.

CDR3 bases: TGTGCCAGCTCACCAGATCCGGGAGGGAGCACAGATACGCAGTATTTT. Translation: CASSPDPGGSTDTQYF. V gene TRBV18 combines with J gene TRBJ2-3; 8 nucleotides line up with TRBD2. The CDR3 length is 16 residues. CDR1 and CDR2 (germline): KGHSH, LQKENI. After removal of 2 bases from V and 0 bases from J, the junction contained 4 bases not matched to a gene.

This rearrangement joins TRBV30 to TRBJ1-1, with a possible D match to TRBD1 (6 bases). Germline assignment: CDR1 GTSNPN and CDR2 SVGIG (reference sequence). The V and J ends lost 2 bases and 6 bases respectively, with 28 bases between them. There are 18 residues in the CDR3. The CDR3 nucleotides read TGTGCCTGGAGTCCAGCCCCGACAGGCAATTTACGGTCTTCTGAAGCTTTCTTT. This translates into CAWSPAPTGNLRSSEAFF.

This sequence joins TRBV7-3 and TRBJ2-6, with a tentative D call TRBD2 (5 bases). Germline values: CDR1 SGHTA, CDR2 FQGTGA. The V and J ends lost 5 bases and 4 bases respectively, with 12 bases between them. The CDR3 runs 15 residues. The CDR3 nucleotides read TGTGCCAGCAGCCCCTGGAGCGGAGGGGCCAACGTCCTGACTTTC. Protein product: CASSPWSGGANVLTF.

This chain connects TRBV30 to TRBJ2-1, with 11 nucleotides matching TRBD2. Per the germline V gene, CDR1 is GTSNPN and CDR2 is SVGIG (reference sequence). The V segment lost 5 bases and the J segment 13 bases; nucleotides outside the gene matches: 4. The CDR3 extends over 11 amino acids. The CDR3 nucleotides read TGTGCCTGGGGTAGCGGGAGGGACCAGTTCTTC. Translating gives CAWGSGRDQFF. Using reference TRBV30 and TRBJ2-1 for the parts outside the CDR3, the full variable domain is SQTIHQWPATLVQPVGSPLSLECTVEGTSNPNLYWYRQAAGRGLQLLFYSVGIGQISSEVPQNLSASRPQDRQFILSSKKLLLSDSGFYLCAWGSGRDQFFGPGTRLTVL.

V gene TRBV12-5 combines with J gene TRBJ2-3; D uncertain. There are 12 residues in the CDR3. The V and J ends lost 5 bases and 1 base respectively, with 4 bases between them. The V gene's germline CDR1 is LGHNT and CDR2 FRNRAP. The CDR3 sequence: CASGAGTDTQYF. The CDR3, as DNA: TGTGCTAGTGGTGCTGGCACAGATACGCAGTATTTT.

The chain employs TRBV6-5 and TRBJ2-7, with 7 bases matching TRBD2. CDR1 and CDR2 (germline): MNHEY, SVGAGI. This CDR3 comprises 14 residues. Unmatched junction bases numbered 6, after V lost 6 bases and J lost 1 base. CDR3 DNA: TGTGCCAGCAGCCGACTAGCAGCTTCCTACGAGCAGTACTTC. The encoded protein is CASSRLAASYEQYF.

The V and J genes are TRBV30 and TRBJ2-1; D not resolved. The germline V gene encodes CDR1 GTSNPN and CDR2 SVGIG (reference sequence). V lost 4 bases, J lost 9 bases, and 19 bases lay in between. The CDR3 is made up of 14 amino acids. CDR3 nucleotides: TGTGCCTGGAATGTCGCGTTAGGGTTGGGTGAGCAGTTCTTC. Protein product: CAWNVALGLGEQFF.

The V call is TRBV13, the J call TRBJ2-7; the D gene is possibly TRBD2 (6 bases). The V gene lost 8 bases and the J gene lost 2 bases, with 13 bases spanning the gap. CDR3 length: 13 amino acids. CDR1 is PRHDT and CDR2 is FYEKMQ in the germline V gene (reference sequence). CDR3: CASGTPRTYEQYF. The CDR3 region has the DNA TGTGCCAGCGGGACTCCCCGTACCTACGAGCAGTACTTC.

The CDR3 coding sequence is TGTGCCGCGGGACCGGGACAGGGTATGACTGAAGCTTTCTTT. This encodes CAAGPGQGMTEAFF. The chain carries TRBV6-5 and TRBJ1-1; 9 nucleotides agree with TRBD1. The CDR3 has 14 residues. J lost 5 bases, V lost 11 bases, and 12 bases had no gene match. Germline values: CDR1 MNHEY, CDR2 SVGAGI.

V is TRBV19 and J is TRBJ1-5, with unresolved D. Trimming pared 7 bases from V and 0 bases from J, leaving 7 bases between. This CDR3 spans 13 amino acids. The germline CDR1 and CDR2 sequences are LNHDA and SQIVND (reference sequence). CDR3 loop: CASTPDSNQPQHF. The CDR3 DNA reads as TGTGCCAGTACGCCAGATAGCAATCAGCCCCAGCATTTT.

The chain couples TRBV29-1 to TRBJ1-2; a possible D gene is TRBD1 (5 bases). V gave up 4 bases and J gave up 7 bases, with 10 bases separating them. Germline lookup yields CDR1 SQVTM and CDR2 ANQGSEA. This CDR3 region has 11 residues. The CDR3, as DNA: TGCAGCGTTGTGGGGGAGGGTGGCTACACCTTC. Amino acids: CSVVGEGGYTF.

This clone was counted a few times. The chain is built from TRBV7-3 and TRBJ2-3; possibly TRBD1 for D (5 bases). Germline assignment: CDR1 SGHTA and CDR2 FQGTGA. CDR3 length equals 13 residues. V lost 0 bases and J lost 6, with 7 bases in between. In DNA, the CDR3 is TGTGCCAGCAGCTTAACTCCAGGGGATACGCAGTATTTT. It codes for CASSLTPGDTQYF.

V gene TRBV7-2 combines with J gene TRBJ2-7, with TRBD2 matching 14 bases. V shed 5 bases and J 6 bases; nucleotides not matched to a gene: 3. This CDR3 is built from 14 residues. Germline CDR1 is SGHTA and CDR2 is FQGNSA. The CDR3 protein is CASSPGTSGSEQYF. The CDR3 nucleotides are TGTGCCAGCAGCCCCGGGACTAGCGGGAGCGAGCAGTACTTC.

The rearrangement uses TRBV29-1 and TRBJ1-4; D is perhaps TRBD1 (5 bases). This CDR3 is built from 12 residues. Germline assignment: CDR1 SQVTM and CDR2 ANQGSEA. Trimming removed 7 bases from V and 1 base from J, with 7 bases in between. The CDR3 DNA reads TGCAGCGGGGGGGAAACTAATGAAAAACTGTTTTTT. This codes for CSGGETNEKLFF. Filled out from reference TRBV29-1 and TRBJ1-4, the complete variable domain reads SAVISQKPSRDICQRGTSLTIQCQVDSQVTMMFWYRQQPGQSLTLIATANQGSEATYESGFVIDKFPISRPNLTFSTLTVSNMSPEDSSIYLCSGGETNEKLFFGSGTQLSVL.

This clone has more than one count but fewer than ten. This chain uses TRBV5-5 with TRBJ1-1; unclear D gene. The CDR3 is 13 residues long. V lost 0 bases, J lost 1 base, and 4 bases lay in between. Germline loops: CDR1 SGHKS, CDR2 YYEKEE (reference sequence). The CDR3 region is CASSLEGNTEAFF. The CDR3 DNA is TGTGCCAGCAGCTTGGAAGGGAACACTGAAGCTTTCTTT.

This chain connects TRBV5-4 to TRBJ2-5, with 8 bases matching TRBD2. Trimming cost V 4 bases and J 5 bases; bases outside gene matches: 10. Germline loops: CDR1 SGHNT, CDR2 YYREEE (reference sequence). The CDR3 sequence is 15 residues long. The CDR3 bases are TGTGCCAGCAGCACAGGACTAGCAAGCCGGGAGACCCAGTACTTC. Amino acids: CASSTGLASRETQYF. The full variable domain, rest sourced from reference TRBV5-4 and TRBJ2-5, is ETGVTQSPTHLIKTRGQQVTLRCSSQSGHNTVSWYQQALGQGPQFIFQYYREEENGRGNFPPRFSGLQFPNYSSELNVNALELDDSALYLCASSTGLASRETQYFGPGTRLLVL.

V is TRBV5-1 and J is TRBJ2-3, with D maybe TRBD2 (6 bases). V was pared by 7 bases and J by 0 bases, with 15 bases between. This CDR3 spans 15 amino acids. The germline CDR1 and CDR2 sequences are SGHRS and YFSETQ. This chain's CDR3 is CASSETSGSTDTQYF. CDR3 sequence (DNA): TGCGCCAGCTCGGAGACGAGCGGGAGCACAGATACGCAGTATTTT.

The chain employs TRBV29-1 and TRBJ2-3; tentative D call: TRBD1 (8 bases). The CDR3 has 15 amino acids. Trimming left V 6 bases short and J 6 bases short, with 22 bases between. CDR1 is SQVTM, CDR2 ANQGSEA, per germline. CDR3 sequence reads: CSVGGGQGGWDTQYF. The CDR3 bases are TGCAGCGTGGGGGGAGGACAGGGAGGGTGGGATACGCAGTATTTT.

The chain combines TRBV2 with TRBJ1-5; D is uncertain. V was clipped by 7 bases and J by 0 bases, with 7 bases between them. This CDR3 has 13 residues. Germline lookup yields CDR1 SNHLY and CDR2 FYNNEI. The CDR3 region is CASNSYSNQPQHF. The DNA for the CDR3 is TGTGCCAGCAACAGCTATAGCAATCAGCCCCAGCATTTT.

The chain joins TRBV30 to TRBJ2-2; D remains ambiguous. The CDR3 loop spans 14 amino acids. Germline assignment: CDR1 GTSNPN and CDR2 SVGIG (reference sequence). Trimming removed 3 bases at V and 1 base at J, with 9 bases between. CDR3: CAWRGMWNTGELFF. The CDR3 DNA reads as TGTGCCTGGAGGGGGATGTGGAACACCGGGGAGCTGTTTTTT.

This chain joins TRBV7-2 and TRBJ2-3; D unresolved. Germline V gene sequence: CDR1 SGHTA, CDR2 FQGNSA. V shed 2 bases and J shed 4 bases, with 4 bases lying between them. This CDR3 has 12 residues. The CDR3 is CASSLRADTQYF. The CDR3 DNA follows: TGTGCCAGCAGCTTACGAGCAGATACGCAGTATTTT.

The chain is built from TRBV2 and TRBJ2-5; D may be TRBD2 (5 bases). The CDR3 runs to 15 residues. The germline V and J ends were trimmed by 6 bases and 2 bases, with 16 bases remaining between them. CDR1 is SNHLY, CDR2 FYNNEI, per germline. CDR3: CASSVDVGEQETQYF. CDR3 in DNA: TGTGCCAGCAGCGTCGACGTGGGAGAGCAAGAGACCCAGTACTTC.

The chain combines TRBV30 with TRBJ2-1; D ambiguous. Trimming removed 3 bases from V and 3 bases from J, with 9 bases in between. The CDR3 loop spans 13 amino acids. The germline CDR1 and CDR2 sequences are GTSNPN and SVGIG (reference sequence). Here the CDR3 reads CAWSLGLYNEQFF. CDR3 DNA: TGTGCCTGGAGCCTCGGGCTCTACAATGAGCAGTTCTTC.

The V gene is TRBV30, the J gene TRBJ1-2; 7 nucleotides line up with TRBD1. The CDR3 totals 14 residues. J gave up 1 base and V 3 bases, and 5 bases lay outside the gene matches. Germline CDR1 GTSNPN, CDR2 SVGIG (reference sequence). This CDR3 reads CAWRVTGSNYGYTF. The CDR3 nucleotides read TGTGCCTGGAGGGTGACAGGGAGTAACTATGGCTACACCTTC.

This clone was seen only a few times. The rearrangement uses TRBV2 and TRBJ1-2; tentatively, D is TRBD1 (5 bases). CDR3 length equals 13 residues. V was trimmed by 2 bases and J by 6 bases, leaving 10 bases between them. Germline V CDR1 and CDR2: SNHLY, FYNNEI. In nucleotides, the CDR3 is TGTGCCAGCAGTGAATTACAGGATGATGGCTACACCTTC. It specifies CASSELQDDGYTF.

This CDR3 is CASSEGRGTEAFF. DNA of the CDR3: TGTGCCAGTAGCGAAGGGAGAGGGACTGAAGCTTTCTTT. The V call is TRBV19, the J call TRBJ1-1; D is undetermined. In germline, CDR1 is LNHDA, CDR2 SQIVND (reference sequence). This CDR3 is built from 13 residues. The V end was cut by 6 bases, the J end by 5 bases, with 13 bases between.

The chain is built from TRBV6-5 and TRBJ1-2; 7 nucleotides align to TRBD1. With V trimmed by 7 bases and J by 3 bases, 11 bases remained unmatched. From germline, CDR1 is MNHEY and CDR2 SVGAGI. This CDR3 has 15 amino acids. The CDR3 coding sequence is TGTGCCAGCACTCCAGGGGGTGGCGAGTACTATGGCTACACCTTC. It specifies CASTPGGGEYYGYTF.

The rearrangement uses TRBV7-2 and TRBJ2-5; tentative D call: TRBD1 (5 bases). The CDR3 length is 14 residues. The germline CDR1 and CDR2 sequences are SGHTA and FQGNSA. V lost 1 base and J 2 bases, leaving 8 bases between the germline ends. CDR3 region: CASSLGGTQETQYF. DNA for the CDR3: TGTGCCAGCAGCTTAGGGGGCACTCAAGAGACCCAGTACTTC.